This is a list of T cell receptor beta chains from one sample in a study of blood T cell repertoires in COVID-19. Generated by immunoSEQ multiplex PCR, the TCRdb table keeps only in-frame clones and is missing some. The table records fewer than 110,000 clones, around 80% of them present only once. Sequencing was carried out using peripheral blood. These receptors all stem from a man between 65 and 79 years old with acute or convalescent COVID-19. CDR3s include the opening cysteine and the closing phenylalanine or tryptophan. Fields, in order: V gene, J gene, D gene, clone size, CDR3 DNA, CDR3 protein. A D gene is named only where the DNA matches it firmly. Size tells how often a clone was seen (once, few, many) or the class of an expanded clone, and some rows leave it out.

TRBV11-2	TRBJ2-5	TRBD2	-	TGTGCCAGCAGCTTAATCCCTAGCGGGGGGTCCCAAGAGACCCAGTACTTC	CASSLIPSGGSQETQYF
TRBV10-3	TRBJ1-2	-	few	TGTGCCATCAGTGATTGGGCGCGTTGGTACTACACCTTC	CAISDWARWYYTF
TRBV6-5	TRBJ2-7	-	few	TGTGCCAGCAGTTACTGGGGCTGGGGAAGGAAGTACGAGCAGTACTTC	CASSYWGWGRKYEQYF
TRBV11-3	TRBJ2-2	-	-	TGTGCCAGCAGCCTCGGAGGGGACACCGGGGAGCTGTTTTTT	CASSLGGDTGELFF
TRBV14	TRBJ1-1	-	-	TGTGCCAGCAGCCAAGATCGGGTAACTGAAGCTTTCTTT	CASSQDRVTEAFF
TRBV12-3/TRBV12-4	TRBJ1-1	-	once	TGTGCCAGCAGTTTAGCCGATACTGTAGCTTTCTTT	CASSLADTVAFF
TRBV11-2	TRBJ1-5	-	-	TGTGCCAGCAGCCTCCTGAGGGGCAATCAGCCCCAGCATTTT	CASSLLRGNQPQHF
TRBV9	TRBJ2-5	-	-	TGTGCCAGCAGCGTAGCTAGCCTAGAGACCCAGTACTTC	CASSVASLETQYF
TRBV4-1	TRBJ1-4	-	-	TGCGCCAGCAGCCAAAGAGAGTATGAAAAACTGTTTTTT	CASSQREYEKLFF
TRBV5-4	TRBJ1-1	-	-	TGTGCCAGCAGTCCTCCGGCTAGAGGTGACACTGAAGCTTTCTTT	CASSPPARGDTEAFF
TRBV7-8	TRBJ2-3	-	-	TGTGCCAGCAGCTTGTTCCTAGATGTTTCAGGGACAGATACGCAGTATTTT	CASSLFLDVSGTDTQYF
TRBV29-1	TRBJ1-4	TRBD1	few	TGCAGCGTTGAATCCCCCGACAGGGGGCGCGGCATAAGGGAAAAACTGTTTTTT	CSVESPDRGRGIREKLFF
TRBV5-1	TRBJ2-6	-	-	TGCGCCAGCAGCCCCTCAGGGGTCGGGGCCAACGTCCTGACTTTC	CASSPSGVGANVLTF
TRBV5-6	TRBJ1-2	TRBD1	once	TGTGCCAGCAGTACCGGGACAGGGGTTTATGGCTACACCTTC	CASSTGTGVYGYTF
TRBV5-6	TRBJ2-5	TRBD1	-	TGTGCCAGCAGCCGATTCGACAGGGGGCGGGAGACCCAGTACTTC	CASSRFDRGRETQYF
TRBV11-2	TRBJ1-3	-	-	TGTGCCAGCAGCTTATCGGACAGAAACACCATATATTTT	CASSLSDRNTIYF
TRBV3-1/TRBV3-2	TRBJ2-7	TRBD2	once	TGTGCCAGTTCGAGGCAGGCGGGAGGGGAGCAGTACTTC	CASSRQAGGEQYF
TRBV29-1	TRBJ1-1	-	-	TGCAGCGTTGGAGGGCAGCTGAACACTGAAGCTTTCTTT	CSVGGQLNTEAFF
TRBV14	TRBJ2-1	TRBD1	-	TGTGCCAGCAGCCAGCAGGGGGCCTCCTACAATGAGCAGTTCTTC	CASSQQGASYNEQFF
TRBV12-3/TRBV12-4	TRBJ1-2	-	-	TGTGCCAGCAGTTTTTCAGGGAAGGTGGGCTACACCTTC	CASSFSGKVGYTF
TRBV6-2/TRBV6-3	TRBJ2-1	-	-	TGTGCCAGCAGTTACTCGGGTACCAGGAATGAGCAGTTCTTC	CASSYSGTRNEQFF
TRBV11-2	TRBJ1-2	-	-	TGTGCCAGCAGCACCGCTTTGGGCCACGGCTACACCTTC	CASSTALGHGYTF
TRBV4-1	TRBJ2-6	TRBD1	-	TGCGCCAGCAGCCAAGGGGACAGGTTCTCTGGGGCCAACGTCCTGACTTTC	CASSQGDRFSGANVLTF
TRBV18	TRBJ1-5	TRBD1	-	TGTGCCAGCTCACCAGACCCGGGGACAGTCAATCAGCCCCAGCATTTT	CASSPDPGTVNQPQHF
TRBV9	TRBJ2-5	-	-	TGTGCCAGCAGCGTAGCTGTGAGCCAAGAGACCCAGTACTTC	CASSVAVSQETQYF
TRBV3-1/TRBV3-2	TRBJ2-2	-	-	TGTGCCAGCAGCCCGTCTGATAGCACCGGGGAGCTGTTTTTT	CASSPSDSTGELFF
TRBV5-6	TRBJ1-5	TRBD1	-	TGTGCCAGCAGCTTGGGGACAGGGGCCTTCGGACTACGGCCCCAGCATTTT	CASSLGTGAFGLRPQHF
TRBV4-3	TRBJ2-7	TRBD1	-	TGCGCCAGCAGCCAGACCCAGACAGGGAGTAGCGAGCAGTACTTC	CASSQTQTGSSEQYF
TRBV10-2	TRBJ2-7	TRBD1	-	TGCGAAGGGGACAGCCCGTACGAGCAGTACTTC	CEGDSPYEQYF
TRBV6-4	TRBJ1-3	-	few	TGTGCCAGCAGCGTTAGTTCGACAGGCCTACCGAACACCATATATTTT	CASSVSSTGLPNTIYF
TRBV25-1	TRBJ1-4	TRBD1	-	TGTGCCAGCAGTGAATCGGGACAGGGATACGAAAAACTGTTTTTT	CASSESGQGYEKLFF
TRBV11-2	TRBJ2-1	TRBD1	-	TGTGCCAGCAGCCCCATCACAGGGGTCGGATACAATGAGCAGTTCTTC	CASSPITGVGYNEQFF
TRBV4-3	TRBJ2-5	TRBD2	-	TGCGCCAGCAGCCAAGAACTAGCGGGGGTTCAAGAGACCCAGTACTTC	CASSQELAGVQETQYF
TRBV27	TRBJ1-5	-	-	TGTGCCAGCAGTTTATCATCAGGGTCTCAGCCCCAGCATTTT	CASSLSSGSQPQHF
TRBV12-5	TRBJ1-5	TRBD1	-	TGTGCTAGTGGTTTTGGGACAGGGAACCAGCCCCAGCATTTT	CASGFGTGNQPQHF
TRBV6-5	TRBJ1-2	-	-	TGTGCCAGCACCCTCCTGGGGGGTAACTATGGCTACACCTTC	CASTLLGGNYGYTF
TRBV7-2	TRBJ1-1	-	-	TGTGCCAGCAGCTTATCAGGGTTCATGAACACTGAAGCTTTCTTT	CASSLSGFMNTEAFF
TRBV18	TRBJ2-3	TRBD2	few	TGTGCCAGCTCATCCTTGGGAGGGATAAACACAGATACGCAGTATTTT	CASSSLGGINTDTQYF
TRBV5-1	TRBJ2-7	TRBD2	-	TGCGCCAGCAGCCCGATCGGGACTAGCGGGAGCCAGGAGCAGTACTTC	CASSPIGTSGSQEQYF
TRBV19	TRBJ1-1	TRBD1	-	TGTGCCAGTAGTGGGCGACAGGGACGGGCTGAAGCTTTCTTT	CASSGRQGRAEAFF
TRBV3-1/TRBV3-2	TRBJ2-7	-	-	TGTGCCAGCAGCCAATTGGACAGAAACTACGAGCAGTACTTC	CASSQLDRNYEQYF
TRBV29-1	TRBJ1-1	TRBD1	-	TGCAGCGTTGGGGGGACAGTCATGAACACTGAAGCTTTCTTT	CSVGGTVMNTEAFF
TRBV3-1/TRBV3-2	TRBJ2-5	TRBD2	-	TGTGCCAGCAGCCAAGGACTAGCGACAGGAGGGGAGACCCAGTACTTC	CASSQGLATGGETQYF